The clone carrying this T cell receptor (beta chain) counts as medium-sized. Its antigen is not identified. TCRdb reprocessed the reads via MiXCR and lists one record per CDR3 protein. The data contain roughly 65,000 distinct CDR3 sequences, just under 50% of them seen just once; the ten biggest clones take up about 2%. This specimen belongs to a study of type 1 regulatory T cells. Across the study: T-allo10 is an in vitro-generated, Tr1-enriched CD4 T cell product specific for alloantigen. Study-level findings and limits: Tr1 cells had a more restricted TCR repertoire than non-Tr1 cells.

Trimming cost V 6 bases and J 3 bases; bases outside gene matches: 1. The CDR3 has 13 amino acids. Germline V gives CDR1 SGHAT, CDR2 FQNNGV. The J gene is TRBJ2-5, the V gene TRBV11-2; 10 bases line up with TRBD2. The source is a human donor in good health. The sequencing sample was made of cultured non-Tr1 T cells, either the whole culture or a sorted T cell fraction (not recorded which). The CDR3 sequence: CASRLAGEETQYF. The CDR3 DNA follows: TGTGCCAGCAGGCTAGCGGGGGAAGAGACCCAGTACTTC.